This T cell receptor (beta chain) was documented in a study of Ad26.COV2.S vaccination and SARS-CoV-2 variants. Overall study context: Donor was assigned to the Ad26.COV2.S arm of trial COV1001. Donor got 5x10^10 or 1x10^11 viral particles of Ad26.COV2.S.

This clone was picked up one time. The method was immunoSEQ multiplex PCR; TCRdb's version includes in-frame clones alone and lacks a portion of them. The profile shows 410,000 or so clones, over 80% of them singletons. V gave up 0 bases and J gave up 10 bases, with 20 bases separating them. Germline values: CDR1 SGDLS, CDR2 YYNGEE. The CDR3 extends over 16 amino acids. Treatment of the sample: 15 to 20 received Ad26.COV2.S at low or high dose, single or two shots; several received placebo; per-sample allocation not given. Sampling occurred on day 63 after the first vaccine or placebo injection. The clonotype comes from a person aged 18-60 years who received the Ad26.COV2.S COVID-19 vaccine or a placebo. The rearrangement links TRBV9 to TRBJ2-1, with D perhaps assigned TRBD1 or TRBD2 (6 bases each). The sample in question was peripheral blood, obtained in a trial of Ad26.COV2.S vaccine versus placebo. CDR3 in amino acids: CASSVEVGGHPAEQFF. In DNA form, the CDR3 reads TGTGCCAGCAGCGTAGAGGTGGGGGGCCACCCCGCCGAGCAGTTCTTC.